This T cell receptor (beta chain) was identified during a study of molecular identifiers for immune sequencing clone quantification. For the study at large: Across replicate runs, RNA obtained from around 20,000 or 100,000 naive CD8 cells was divided into five, with four undergoing sequencing.

TCRdb reprocessed the PCR reads via MiXCR and lists one record per CDR3 protein. The table has some 590,000 distinct CDR3 sequences, 25% seen once; the top ten hold about 0.78%. With regard to this clonotype: A much larger clone differs from this one at a single base, so this may be a read error. Given the absence of the conserved phenylalanine or tryptophan at the CDR3 end, a read error is likely.

The CDR3 consists of 14 residues. Per the germline V gene, CDR1 is SGHDT and CDR2 is YYEEEE. The V and J ends lost 5 bases and 4 bases respectively, with 16 bases between them. The sample was naive CD8+ T cells from blood, with Jurkat cell RNA spiked in. Subset given: FACS-sorted CD8+CD4-CCR7+CD45RA+ naive T cells. The chain links TRBV5-6 to TRBJ2-7; D remains unclear. The receptor was derived from a human donor in good health. Some libraries in this study had Jurkat cell RNA spiked in. The CDR3 protein is CASSSGSGPYEQYC. The DNA for the CDR3 is TGTGCCAGCAGTTCTGGTTCCGGGCCTTACGAGCAGTACTGC.